These 20 T cell receptor beta chains share one sample of origin, sequenced in a study of graft-versus-host responses after intestinal transplantation. Assay: immunoSEQ multiplex PCR; the TCRdb copy retains only in-frame clones and omits some. The top ten clones hold roughly 0.66% of a sample with over 65,000 clones, about 90% of them seen once. Source: PBMCs, taken 98 days after intestinal transplantation. The source is a human patient who received an intestinal transplant, so some T cells may come from the graft donor.

The CDR3 coding sequence is TGTGCCAGCAGCGAGGGACTAGCGGGGCTAGATACGCAGTATTTT. It is translated as CASSEGLAGLDTQYF. This chain links TRBV11-2 with TRBJ2-3, with 13 bases identical to TRBD2. Trimming cost V 5 bases and J 5 bases; bases outside gene matches: 4. Germline CDR1 is SGHAT and CDR2 is FQNNGV. The length of the CDR3 is 15 residues.

The chain has TRBV28 and TRBJ2-5; D is ambiguous. Germline V lookup: CDR1 MDHEN, CDR2 SYDVKM. This CDR3 contains 16 residues. V lost 0 bases to trimming and J lost 2 bases, with 13 bases between them. CDR3 nucleotide sequence: TGTGCCAGCAGTTTATGCAGGAATCCAAGACAAGAGACCCAGTACTTC. It codes for CASSLCRNPRQETQYF. The entire variable domain, with the rest obtained from reference TRBV28 and TRBJ2-5, is as follows: DVKVTQSSRYLVKRTGEKVFLECVQDMDHENMFWYRQDPGLGLRLIYFSYDVKMKEKGDIPEGYSVSREKKERFSLILESASTNQTSMYLCASSLCRNPRQETQYFGPGTRLLVL.

The rearrangement uses TRBV5-1 and TRBJ2-1; 9 bases fit TRBD2. Germline-derived CDR1 and CDR2 are SGHRS and YFSETQ. The V and J ends lost 3 bases and 7 bases, in that order; junction bases with no gene match: 11. The CDR3 length is 16 residues. The CDR3 bases are TGCGCCAGCAGCTCTGGACTAGCGCCAGTGGGGAATGAGCAGTTCTTC. Its translation is CASSSGLAPVGNEQFF.

This chain joins TRBV27 and TRBJ2-1; 9 nucleotides match TRBD1. This CDR3 is built from 15 residues. Germline trimming cut 8 bases from V and 7 bases from J; bases unmatched to any gene: 12. Germline CDR1 MNHEY, CDR2 SMNVEV (reference sequence). CDR3 DNA sequence: TGTGCCAGCGGCTCCAGGGGGACAGGGAGGAATGAGCAGTTCTTC. It encodes CASGSRGTGRNEQFF.

The gene calls are TRBV12-5 and TRBJ2-1; D is unclear. Trimming stripped 0 bases from V and 4 bases from J, with 13 bases between. The germline V gene has CDR1 LGHNT and CDR2 FRNRAP. CDR3 length: 16 amino acids. In DNA form, the CDR3 reads TGTGCTAGTGGTTTGGTCTTGGCCGCAACGTACAATGAGCAGTTCTTC. Amino acid sequence: CASGLVLAATYNEQFF.

V and J are TRBV5-4 and TRBJ1-1, with D perhaps TRBD1 (5 bases). CDR3 length equals 13 residues. The ends were cut back, 4 bases at V and 7 bases at J, with 14 bases in the middle. Germline V lookup: CDR1 SGHNT, CDR2 YYREEE (reference sequence). CDR3 DNA: TGTGCCAGCAGCCTGGGGGGAGGGATTGAAGCTTTCTTT. This encodes CASSLGGGIEAFF. The whole variable domain, remainder taken from reference TRBV5-4 and TRBJ1-1, is ETGVTQSPTHLIKTRGQQVTLRCSSQSGHNTVSWYQQALGQGPQFIFQYYREEENGRGNFPPRFSGLQFPNYSSELNVNALELDDSALYLCASSLGGGIEAFFGQGTRLTVV.

V and J are TRBV5-4 and TRBJ2-1; 9 nucleotides agree with TRBD2. Germline-derived CDR1 and CDR2 are SGHNT and YYREEE (reference sequence). The CDR3 has 11 amino acids. The ends lost 7 bases at V and 9 bases at J; junction bases unmatched: 2. CDR3 in DNA: TGTGCCAGCGCACTAGCGGGTGAGCAGTTCTTC. Amino acids: CASALAGEQFF.

This clone was seen a single time. This chain joins TRBV2 and TRBJ2-5, with 9 nucleotides matching TRBD2. The CDR3 loop spans 13 amino acids. Trimming took 6 bases from V and 2 from J; bases not matched to a gene: 1. Germline assignment: CDR1 SNHLY and CDR2 FYNNEI. The DNA for the CDR3 is TGTGCCAGCAGGACTAGCGGACAAGAGACCCAGTACTTC. Its protein product is CASRTSGQETQYF.

The table lists this clone with a count of one. The chain joins TRBV9 to TRBJ1-5; D is ambiguous. The CDR3 length is 13 residues. Germline-derived CDR1 and CDR2 are SGDLS and YYNGEE. V lost 3 bases and J lost 7, with 11 bases in between. CDR3 coding DNA: TGTGCCAGCAGCGCGTTTACTTGGCAGCCCCAGCATTTT. It specifies CASSAFTWQPQHF.

The J gene is TRBJ1-2, the V gene TRBV28; 8 bases map to TRBD1. From germline, CDR1 is MDHEN and CDR2 SYDVKM. CDR3 length: 13 amino acids. V dropped 7 bases and J dropped 8; count of bases not matched to a gene: 9. Written as DNA, the CDR3 is TGTGCCAGCACTCTTCAGGGGGCTGTAGGCTACACCTTC. Its translation: CASTLQGAVGYTF.

The chain couples TRBV11-3 to TRBJ2-7; D possibly corresponds to TRBD1 (6 bases). Trimming left V 3 bases short and J 1 base short, with 13 bases between. Germline loops: CDR1 SGHNT, CDR2 YENEEA. This CDR3 region has 15 residues. The CDR3, as DNA: TGTGCCAGCAGCTTGGGACATTTCACGTCCTACGAGCAGTACTTC. The encoded protein is CASSLGHFTSYEQYF.

This chain connects TRBV5-4 to TRBJ2-7; 9 nucleotides line up with TRBD1. The germline V gene has CDR1 SGHNT and CDR2 YYREEE (reference sequence). Trimming took 0 bases from V and 3 from J; bases not matched to a gene: 4. The CDR3 consists of 15 residues. The CDR3 sequence: CASSLVDRGVYEQYF. The CDR3 nucleotides are TGTGCCAGCAGCTTGGTGGACAGGGGAGTCTACGAGCAGTACTTC.

The rearrangement links TRBV7-9 to TRBJ1-6; no firm D call. Trimming shortened V by 7 bases and J by 0 bases, and 10 bases separated the two germline ends. Germline-derived CDR1 and CDR2 are SEHNR and FQNEAQ (reference sequence). The CDR3 consists of 15 residues. The CDR3 DNA reads TGTGCCAGCACCCCCGGTATCTCCTATAATTCACCCCTCCACTTT. Residues: CASTPGISYNSPLHF.

The V gene is TRBV6-1, the J gene TRBJ1-2; D remains ambiguous. The CDR3 has 13 amino acids. The V end was cut by 3 bases, the J end by 3 bases, with 8 bases between. Germline V gene lookup returns CDR1 MNHNS and CDR2 SASEGT. DNA for the CDR3: TGTGCCAGCAGTGACGGCTCGTACTATGGCTACACCTTC. Its protein product is CASSDGSYYGYTF.

This sequence joins TRBV15 and TRBJ2-4; a possible D gene is TRBD1 (6 bases). Trimming pared 4 bases from V and 0 bases from J, leaving 10 bases between. This CDR3 contains 15 residues. Germline V gives CDR1 LNHNV, CDR2 YYDKDF (reference sequence). The CDR3 region has the DNA TGTGCCACCAGCACAGGGGCCGTAGCCAAAAACATTCAGTACTTC. Amino acids: CATSTGAVAKNIQYF.

This clone was seen a single time. Here the CDR3 reads CASSSLGVGEKLFF. The CDR3 bases are TGTGCCAGCAGCTCTCTGGGGGTGGGTGAAAAACTGTTTTTT. V usage is TRBV7-9 and J usage is TRBJ1-4; a possible D gene is TRBD1 (5 bases). The V and J ends lost 4 bases and 7 bases respectively, with 13 bases between them. Germline loops: CDR1 SEHNR, CDR2 FQNEAQ (reference sequence). The CDR3 runs to 14 residues.

The chain combines TRBV29-1 with TRBJ2-2; D could derive from TRBD1 or TRBD2 (5 bases each). Trimming shortened V by 4 bases and J by 0 bases, and 12 bases separated the two germline ends. The CDR3 spans 15 residues. The germline CDR1 and CDR2 sequences are SQVTM and ANQGSEA. The CDR3 loop reads CSVGGITANTGELFF. Written as DNA, the CDR3 is TGCAGCGTTGGGGGGATTACCGCGAACACCGGGGAGCTGTTTTTT.

The V and J genes are TRBV21-1 and TRBJ2-5; the D segment call TRBD1 is taken from the table without a DNA check. TRBV21-1 is a pseudogene segment. This CDR3 contains 12 residues. For the CDR3, the DNA is TGTGCCAGCAGCAAGGGCCCTGAGACCCAGTACTTC. Translated: CASSKGPETQYF.

This chain links TRBV7-2 with TRBJ2-3; 9 positions agree with TRBD1. J was trimmed by 0 bases and V by 1 base; bases with no gene match: 5. The CDR3 consists of 17 residues. CDR1 and CDR2 from the germline V gene are SGHTA and FQGNSA. The CDR3: CASSLVGTGPSTDTQYF. The CDR3 DNA sequence: TGTGCCAGCAGCTTAGTAGGGACAGGGCCCAGCACAGATACGCAGTATTTT.

The chain has TRBV4-1 and TRBJ2-5; D ambiguous. Germline V gene sequence: CDR1 MGHRA, CDR2 YSYEKL. Trimming removed 3 bases at V and 5 bases at J, with 7 bases between. The CDR3 is 12 residues long. CDR3 nucleotides: TGCGCCAGCAGCCAGCCCTGGGAGACCCAGTACTTC. It yields the protein CASSQPWETQYF.